The present T cell receptor beta chain was sequenced within a study of human T cells and chemical hapten exposure. About the study: Diphenylcyclopropenone was applied weekly to patients' scalps across the roughly 23-week study. General study results and limits: No change in TCRs above 1 in 1000 frequency was produced by DPC sensitization.

TCRdb passed the RACE reads through MiXCR, listing each CDR3 protein once. The sample yields approximately 50,000 distinct CDR3 sequences, about 10% seen once. This clonotype was detected only a few times. Its specificity is not known. Time point defined: patch test 3, about 24 weeks after DPC sensitization. Treatment in this sample: therapeutic diphenylcyclopropenone sensitization with weekly scalp DPC. Suited to DPC and affected by alopecia, the donors ranged from 18 to 70 years old. The source is a woman aged 40 to 50 with alopecia areata. Some clones in this sample may be carry-over from other donors' samples. This sample comprised whole blood, obtained in connection with sensitization to the hapten diphenylcyclopropenone (DPC).

The CDR3 coding sequence is TGTGCCAGCAGCTCCACCCTAGGAAGCGAGCAGTACTTC. This codes for CASSSTLGSEQYF. The J gene is TRBJ2-7, the V gene TRBV7-2; no reliable D call. Trimming shortened V by 4 bases and J by 6 bases, and 13 bases separated the two germline ends. The germline gives CDR1 SGHTA, CDR2 FQGNSA. This CDR3 is built from 13 residues.